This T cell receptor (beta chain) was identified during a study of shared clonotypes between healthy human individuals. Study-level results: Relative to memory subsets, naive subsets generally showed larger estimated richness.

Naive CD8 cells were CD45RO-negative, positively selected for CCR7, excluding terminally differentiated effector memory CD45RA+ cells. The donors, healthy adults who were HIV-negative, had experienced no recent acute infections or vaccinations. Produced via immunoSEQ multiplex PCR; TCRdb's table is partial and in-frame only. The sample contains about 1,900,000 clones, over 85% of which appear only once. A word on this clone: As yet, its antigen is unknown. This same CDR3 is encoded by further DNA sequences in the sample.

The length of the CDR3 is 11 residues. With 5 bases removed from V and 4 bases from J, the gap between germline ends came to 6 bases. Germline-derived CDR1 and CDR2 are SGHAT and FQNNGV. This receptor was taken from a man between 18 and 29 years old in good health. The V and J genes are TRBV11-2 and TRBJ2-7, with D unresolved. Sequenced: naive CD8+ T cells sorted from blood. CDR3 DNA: TGTGCCAGCAGCCCGTCTTACGAGCAGTACTTC. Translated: CASSPSYEQYF.